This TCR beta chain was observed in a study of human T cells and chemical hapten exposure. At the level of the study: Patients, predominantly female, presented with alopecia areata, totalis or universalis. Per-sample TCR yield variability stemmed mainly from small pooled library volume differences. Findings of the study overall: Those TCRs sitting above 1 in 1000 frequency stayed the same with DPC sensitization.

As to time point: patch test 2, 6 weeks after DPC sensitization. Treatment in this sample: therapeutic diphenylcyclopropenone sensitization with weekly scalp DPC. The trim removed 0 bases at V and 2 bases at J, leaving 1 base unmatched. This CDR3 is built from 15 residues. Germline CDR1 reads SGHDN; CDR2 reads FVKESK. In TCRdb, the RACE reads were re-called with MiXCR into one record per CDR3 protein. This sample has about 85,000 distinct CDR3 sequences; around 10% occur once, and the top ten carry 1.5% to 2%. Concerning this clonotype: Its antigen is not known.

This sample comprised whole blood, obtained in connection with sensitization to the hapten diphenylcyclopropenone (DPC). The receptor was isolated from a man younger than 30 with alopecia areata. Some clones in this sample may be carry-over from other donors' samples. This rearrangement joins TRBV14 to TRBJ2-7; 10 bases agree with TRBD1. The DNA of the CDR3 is TGTGCCAGCAGCCAAGACGGACAGGGGGCCTACGAGCAGTACTTC. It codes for CASSQDGQGAYEQYF.